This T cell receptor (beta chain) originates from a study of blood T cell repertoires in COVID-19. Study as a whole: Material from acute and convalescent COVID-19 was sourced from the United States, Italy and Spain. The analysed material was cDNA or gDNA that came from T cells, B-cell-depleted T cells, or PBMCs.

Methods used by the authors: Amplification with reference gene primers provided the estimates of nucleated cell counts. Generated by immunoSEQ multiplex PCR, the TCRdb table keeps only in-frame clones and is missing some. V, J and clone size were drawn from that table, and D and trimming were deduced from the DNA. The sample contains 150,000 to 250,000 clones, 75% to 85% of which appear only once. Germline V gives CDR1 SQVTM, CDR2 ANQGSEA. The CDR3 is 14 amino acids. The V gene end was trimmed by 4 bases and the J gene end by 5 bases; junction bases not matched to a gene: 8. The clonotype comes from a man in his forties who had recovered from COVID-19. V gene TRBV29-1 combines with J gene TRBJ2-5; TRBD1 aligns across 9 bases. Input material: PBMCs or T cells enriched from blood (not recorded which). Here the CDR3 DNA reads TGCAGCGTTGCCCCGGGACAGGGTCAGGAGACCCAGTACTTC. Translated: CSVAPGQGQETQYF.